This T cell receptor beta chain derives from a study of TIL therapy for anti-PD-1-resistant metastatic lung cancer. Study overall: Tumor harvest preceded PD-1/PD-L1 blockade, followed by nivolumab treatment.

A word on this clone: Its antigen is as yet unknown.

Per germline, CDR1 SGHRS and CDR2 YFSETQ. Trimming took 4 bases from V and 2 from J, leaving 11 bases between them. The CDR3 has 14 residues. The time point denotes: pre-treatment sample, taken before nivolumab and TIL therapy. The libraries were made with immunoSEQ v3. The protocol was immunoSEQ multiplex PCR, while the TCRdb copy is restricted to in-frame clones and leaves out a portion. The sample records about 32,000 clones, 74% being singletons. The study's findings and limits: TIL clonotype persistence in blood showed no apparent association with response.

This receptor was identified in a woman aged 25 to 80 with non-small cell lung cancer. This specimen consisted of blood, obtained at baseline. The chain employs TRBV5-1 and TRBJ2-3; weak D call: TRBD1 (6 bases). The CDR3 bases are TGCGCCAGCAGCGAGGGACATACCACAGATACGCAGTATTTT. Translation: CASSEGHTTDTQYF.